This is a list of T cell receptor beta chains from one sample in a study of PD-1 blockade in classical Hodgkin lymphoma. Measured with immunoSEQ multiplex PCR; TCRdb has only the in-frame clones, and not every one. The repertoire includes approximately 15,000 clones, about four fifths of them detected once, and 22% sits in the top ten. The specimen comprised peripheral blood mononuclear cells (PBMCs), sampled at baseline. Source of these receptors: a human donor with classical Hodgkin lymphoma. Each CDR3 is given with its conserved first and last residue. D genes are given only for firm matches. Clone size is not always given. Where it is, it says once, few, many or a class for expanded clones.

v_call	clone_size	j_call	d_call	cdr3_aa	cdr3_nt
TRBV6-5	-	TRBJ2-5	-	CASSYMGAGETQYF	TGTGCCAGCAGTTACATGGGGGCGGGAGAGACCCAGTACTTC
TRBV4-3	-	TRBJ1-2	-	CASSQVDWSYGYTF	TGCGCCAGCAGCCAAGTGGACTGGAGCTATGGCTACACCTTC
TRBV5-1	-	TRBJ1-4	-	CASSIGGLANEKLFF	TGCGCCAGCAGCATAGGGGGGTTGGCTAATGAAAAACTGTTTTTT
TRBV6-5	-	TRBJ2-1	-	CASSYTTSSYNEQFF	TGTGCCAGCAGTTATACAACAAGCTCCTACAATGAGCAGTTCTTC
TRBV12-1	-	TRBJ2-7	-	CASSFGGGVNEQYF	TGTGCCAGCAGCTTTGGTGGGGGGGTGAACGAGCAGTACTTC
TRBV5-4	-	TRBJ1-2	-	CASSLGGDGYTF	TGTGCCAGCAGCTTGGGCGGGGATGGCTACACCTTC
TRBV9	few	TRBJ2-3	TRBD2	CASSVDGLAGGIVTDTQYF	TGTGCCAGCAGCGTAGACGGACTAGCGGGGGGGATAGTCACAGATACGCAGTATTTT
TRBV7-2	-	TRBJ2-4	-	CASSLRSSLAKNIQYF	TGTGCCAGCAGCTTAAGGAGTTCGCTAGCCAAAAACATTCAGTACTTC
TRBV7-3	-	TRBJ2-7	-	CASARSPGSSYEQYF	TGTGCCAGCGCCCGATCTCCGGGGAGCTCCTACGAGCAGTACTTC
TRBV7-2	-	TRBJ1-2	-	CASRKGLNYGYTF	TGTGCCAGCAGAAAGGGACTGAACTATGGCTACACCTTC
TRBV7-9	few	TRBJ2-3	-	CASSLFWQGIDTQYF	TGTGCCAGCAGCTTATTCTGGCAGGGAATAGATACGCAGTATTTT
TRBV20-1	-	TRBJ2-5	-	CSATGETQYF	TGCAGTGCTACGGGAGAGACCCAGTACTTC
TRBV28	-	TRBJ1-1	TRBD1	CASSLSSWTGAGMNTEAFF	TGTGCCAGCAGTTTAAGCAGTTGGACAGGGGCCGGAATGAACACTGAAGCTTTCTTT
TRBV14	-	TRBJ2-3	-	CASSHSGTDTQYF	TGTGCCAGCAGCCATAGCGGAACAGATACGCAGTATTTT
TRBV9	-	TRBJ2-3	TRBD2	CASSVAGLAGVGTDTQYF	TGTGCCAGCAGCGTAGCAGGGCTAGCGGGCGTCGGCACAGATACGCAGTATTTT
TRBV9	medium-sized	TRBJ2-1	TRBD2	CASSVVAGSYNEQFF	TGTGCCAGCAGCGTAGTAGCGGGGAGTTACAATGAGCAGTTCTTC
TRBV5-4	once	TRBJ1-2	TRBD1	CASSPRTGLSGYTF	TGTGCCAGCAGCCCGAGGACAGGTTTGAGTGGCTACACCTTC
TRBV19	-	TRBJ1-6	-	CATGPNSPLHF	TGTGCTACAGGGCCCAATTCACCCCTCCACTTT
TRBV5-1	once	TRBJ2-5	-	CASSLEVGGQETQYF	TGCGCCAGCAGCTTGGAGGTAGGGGGCCAAGAGACCCAGTACTTC
TRBV7-2	-	TRBJ2-7	-	CASSLAGTPLPYEQYF	TGTGCCAGCAGCTTAGCGGGGACACCCCTCCCCTACGAGCAGTACTTC
TRBV4-1	once	TRBJ2-5	TRBD2	CASSGLLSSGTIQETQYF	TGCGCCAGCAGCGGGCTGTTATCCTCCGGGACTATACAAGAGACCCAGTACTTC
TRBV11-3	few	TRBJ1-1	-	CASSLSDRLAFF	TGTGCCAGCAGCTTATCAGACAGATTAGCTTTCTTT
TRBV18	-	TRBJ2-7	-	CASSPGIGDEQYF	TGTGCCAGCTCACCGGGGATAGGGGACGAGCAGTACTTC
TRBV2	-	TRBJ2-3	TRBD1	CASRQGTDTQYF	TGTGCCAGCAGACAGGGGACAGATACGCAGTATTTT
TRBV27	-	TRBJ1-1	-	CASGPGVYTEAFF	TGTGCCAGCGGACCAGGGGTTTACACTGAAGCTTTCTTT
TRBV27	-	TRBJ2-3	-	CASSLGSTDTQYF	TGTGCCAGCAGTTTAGGCAGCACAGATACGCAGTATTTT
TRBV5-6	-	TRBJ2-7	TRBD1	CASSLRQGERYEQYF	TGTGCCAGCAGCTTGCGCCAGGGGGAGAGGTACGAGCAGTACTTC
TRBV18	-	TRBJ2-7	-	CASSPVLEGDEQYF	TGTGCCAGCTCACCCGTTTTAGAGGGCGATGAGCAGTACTTC
TRBV28	-	TRBJ1-5	TRBD1	CASSPWTGTYSNQPQHF	TGTGCCAGCAGTCCCTGGACAGGGACCTATAGCAATCAGCCCCAGCATTTT
TRBV7-2	-	TRBJ1-5	-	CASSLEPGENQPQHF	TGTGCCAGCAGCTTAGAACCGGGAGAGAATCAGCCCCAGCATTTT
TRBV6-5	-	TRBJ1-6	-	CASSYSGGFDSPLHF	TGTGCCAGCAGTTACTCGGGAGGATTCGATTCACCCCTCCACTTT
TRBV5-8	-	TRBJ2-4	-	CASSLPGNIQYF	TGTGCCAGCAGCTTGCCGGGAAACATTCAGTACTTC
TRBV7-2	-	TRBJ1-3	-	CASRPPGNTIYF	TGTGCCAGCAGGCCACCGGGAAACACCATATATTTT
TRBV19	-	TRBJ1-1	TRBD1	CASKSTGISEAFF	TGTGCCAGTAAATCGACAGGGATATCTGAAGCTTTCTTT
TRBV2	-	TRBJ1-1	-	CASSARLLNTEAFF	TGTGCCAGCAGTGCCAGACTCTTGAACACTGAAGCTTTCTTT
TRBV18	few	TRBJ1-5	-	CASSPEGGHQPQHF	TGTGCCAGCTCACCGGAGGGGGGTCATCAGCCCCAGCATTTT
TRBV5-1	-	TRBJ1-2	-	CASSLSAKGGYTF	TGCGCCAGCAGCTTGTCCGCAAAGGGGGGCTACACCTTC
TRBV11-2	once	TRBJ1-6	-	CASSSSISPLFPLHF	TGTGCCAGCAGCTCTTCAATATCCCCTCTTTTTCCCCTCCACTTT
TRBV7-2	-	TRBJ2-3	-	CASSLGDPTIHTQYF	TGTGCCAGCAGCTTAGGAGACCCTACAATTCATACGCAGTATTTT
TRBV5-4	-	TRBJ2-5	TRBD1	CASSKQGLETQYF	TGTGCCAGCAGCAAACAGGGGTTAGAGACCCAGTACTTC
TRBV27	-	TRBJ1-2	-	CASSGARGGGYTF	TGTGCCAGCAGTGGGGCCAGGGGTGGTGGCTACACCTTC
TRBV7-3	-	TRBJ2-2	-	CASSFLQGRENGELFF	TGTGCCAGCAGCTTTCTACAGGGCAGGGAAAACGGGGAGCTGTTTTTT
TRBV6-5	-	TRBJ1-2	-	CASSYSAGASYGYTF	TGTGCCAGCAGTTACTCGGCGGGGGCCAGCTATGGCTACACCTTC
TRBV5-4	-	TRBJ1-5	-	CASSLGPGDAYQPQHF	TGTGCCAGCAGCTTGGGGCCGGGAGACGCCTATCAGCCCCAGCATTTT
TRBV28	-	TRBJ2-3	-	CASSLPGRAFTDTQYF	TGTGCCAGCAGTTTACCGGGCAGGGCTTTCACAGATACGCAGTATTTT
TRBV5-4	-	TRBJ2-7	-	CASSLGPGYYEQYF	TGTGCCAGCAGCTTGGGGCCGGGATACTACGAGCAGTACTTC
TRBV27	-	TRBJ2-5	-	CASSRGLTPQETQYF	TGTGCCAGCAGCCGAGGGTTGACACCTCAAGAGACCCAGTACTTC
TRBV11-3	-	TRBJ2-2	-	CASSRELGDGELFF	TGTGCCAGCAGTCGCGAATTAGGGGACGGGGAGCTGTTTTTT
TRBV4-3	-	TRBJ2-3	TRBD1	CASSQYNRGQGGFGQYF	TGCGCCAGCAGCCAGTACAACAGGGGGCAGGGGGGATTCGGGCAGTATTTT
TRBV5-1	-	TRBJ1-1	-	CASSLEQDTEAFF	TGCGCCAGCAGCTTGGAACAGGACACTGAAGCTTTCTTT